A selection of T cell receptor beta chains follows, all from one sample in a study of T cell responses to AZD1222 COVID-19 vaccine. This table comes from immunoSEQ multiplex PCR, and its TCRdb copy is limited to in-frame clones, with some not included. The sample carries over 150,000 clones, approximately 87% recorded once. The specimen was peripheral blood, collected on day 0 of MenACWY control vaccination. These receptors were obtained from an adult in good health. CDR3s include the opening cysteine and the closing phenylalanine or tryptophan. Fields, in order: D gene, J gene, clone size, V gene, CDR3 protein, CDR3 DNA. The D gene is left open where the match is weak. The size of a clone is reported for some rows only, either as once, few or many, or as a class for expanded clones.

. | TRBJ1-5 | . | TRBV12-5 | CASGLGGSQPQHF | TGTGCTAGTGGTTTGGGAGGGAGTCAGCCCCAGCATTTT
. | TRBJ1-2 | . | TRBV7-2 | CASSSQGCYGYTF | TGTGCCAGCAGTTCTCAGGGGTGCTATGGCTACACCTTC
. | TRBJ1-4 | . | TRBV19 | CASLISYGVGKLFF | TGTGCCAGCCTCATCAGTTATGGTGTTGGAAAACTGTTTTTT
. | TRBJ1-5 | once | TRBV4-3 | CASSQEHGQPQHF | TGCGCCAGCAGCCAAGAACACGGCCAGCCCCAGCATTTT
. | TRBJ1-6 | . | TRBV6-6 | CASRDYNSPLHF | TGTGCCAGCAGGGATTATAATTCACCCCTCCACTTT
. | TRBJ2-7 | . | TRBV14 | CASSQRNREYEQYF | TGTGCCAGCAGCCAACGAAACCGTGAATACGAGCAGTACTTC
. | TRBJ2-2 | . | TRBV7-3 | CASSHRGTGELFF | TGTGCCAGCAGCCATCGGGGTACCGGGGAGCTGTTTTTT
TRBD1 | TRBJ2-5 | . | TRBV19 | CASSIWDRAQETQYF | TGTGCCAGTAGTATCTGGGACAGGGCCCAAGAGACCCAGTACTTC
TRBD2 | TRBJ2-5 | . | TRBV28 | CASSTGGETQYF | TGTGCCAGCAGCACGGGGGGAGAGACCCAGTACTTC
TRBD1 | TRBJ1-2 | . | TRBV5-8 | CASMDRTNYGYTF | TGTGCCAGCATGGACAGGACTAACTATGGCTACACCTTC
TRBD1 | TRBJ1-6 | . | TRBV2 | CASSARQGDSALHF | TGTGCCAGCAGTGCCCGACAGGGGGATTCGGCCCTCCACTTT
. | TRBJ2-5 | once | TRBV5-1 | CASQNSPGETQYF | TGCGCCAGCCAGAATAGCCCGGGCGAGACCCAGTACTTC
TRBD1 | TRBJ1-1 | . | TRBV6-6 | CASSPRRTGGMNTEAFF | TGTGCCAGCAGTCCACGACGGACAGGGGGCATGAACACTGAAGCTTTCTTT
. | TRBJ1-3 | once | TRBV6-5 | CASSYRGEGNTIYF | TGTGCCAGCAGTTACCGGGGGGAGGGAAACACCATATATTTT
TRBD2 | TRBJ2-7 | . | TRBV7-9 | CASSPGLAGEQYF | TGTGCCAGCAGCCCGGGACTAGCGGGAGAGCAGTACTTC
. | TRBJ1-2 | . | TRBV27 | CASSFRQNYGYTF | TGTGCCAGCAGTTTCCGGCAGAACTATGGCTACACCTTC
TRBD2 | TRBJ2-5 | . | TRBV20-1 | CSASPASGRAGETQYF | TGCAGTGCTAGTCCCGCTAGCGGGAGGGCCGGAGAGACCCAGTACTTC